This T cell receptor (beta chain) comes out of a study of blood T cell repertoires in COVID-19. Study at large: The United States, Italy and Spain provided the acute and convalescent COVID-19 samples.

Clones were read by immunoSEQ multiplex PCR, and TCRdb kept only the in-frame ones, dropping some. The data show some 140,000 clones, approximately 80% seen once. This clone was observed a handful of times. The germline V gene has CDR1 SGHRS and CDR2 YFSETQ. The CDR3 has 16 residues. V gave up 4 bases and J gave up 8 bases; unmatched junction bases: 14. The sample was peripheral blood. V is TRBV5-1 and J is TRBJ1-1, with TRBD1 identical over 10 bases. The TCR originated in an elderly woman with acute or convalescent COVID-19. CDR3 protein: CASSETGGPAKREAFF. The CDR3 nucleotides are TGCGCCAGCAGCGAGACAGGGGGCCCCGCGAAACGGGAAGCTTTCTTT. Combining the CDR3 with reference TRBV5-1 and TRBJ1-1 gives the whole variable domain KAGVTQTPRYLIKTRGQQVTLSCSPISGHRSVSWYQQTPGQGLQFLFEYFSETQRNKGNFPGRFSGRQFSNSRSEMNVSTLELGDSALYLCASSETGGPAKREAFFGQGTRLTVV.